The 13 T cell receptor beta chains below come from one sample, sequenced in a study of regulatory T cells in long-lasting Graves disease. Both iRepertoire HTBI primers and Arm-PCR of CDR3 regions were used to build the TCR beta libraries. One entry per CDR3 protein, called by TCRdb with MiXCR from the multiplex PCR reads. The table shows about 440,000 distinct CDR3 sequences, with 15% occurring only once. Stated time point: newly diagnosed GD, antithyroid drugs for less than 3 months. Extracted RNA from PBMCs served as the source of the TCR library. The same specimen was also included in a second study, on T cells in Graves' hyperthyroidism and ophthalmopathy.

The source material was peripheral blood mononuclear cells (PBMCs), sampled at new diagnosis, from a patient treated with antithyroid drugs. The receptors come from a woman aged 25-40 years with Graves disease.

This clonotype was found a few times. One end of the junction does not line up with germline, which may come from a read error. The rearrangement links TRBV7-8 to TRBJ2-7; a possible D gene is TRBD1 (6 bases). Germline CDR1 SGHVS, CDR2 FQNEAQ. The length of the CDR3 is 12 residues. CDR3 DNA: TGTGCCAGCAGCTTAGGGGGCGCCGCAGGGGACTTC. Protein: CASSLGGAAGDF.

This clonotype was seen only a few times. This chain connects TRBV24-1 to TRBJ2-1; 7 bases are a match to TRBD1. This CDR3 has 15 residues. Trimming cost V 3 bases and J 6 bases; bases outside gene matches: 7. Per germline, CDR1 KGHDR and CDR2 SFDVKD. CDR3 sequence reads: CATSDHLGQSNEQFF. DNA for the CDR3: TGTGCCACCAGTGATCACTTGGGACAGAGCAATGAGCAGTTCTTC.

This clonotype was seen a few times. This clone may be a read error of a much larger clone one base away. The V gene is TRBV7-3, the J gene TRBJ2-5; 9 bases align to TRBD2. The DNA end is more similar to TRBJ2-1, so the J call may be wrong. The germline V gene has CDR1 SGHTA and CDR2 FQGTGA. CDR3 size: 17 residues. The CDR3 DNA is TGTGCCAGCAGCTTAAGTGGGGGACCAGCGGGAGGAGGTGAGCAGTTCTTC. This sequence encodes CASSLSGGPAGGGEQFF.

The chain combines TRBV12-5 with TRBJ2-4, with D perhaps TRBD2 (6 bases). This CDR3 contains 18 residues. V was shortened by 0 bases and J by 0 bases, with 15 bases between the two germline ends. Germline CDR1 LGHNT, CDR2 FRNRAP. CDR3: CASGLVSGGTVAKNIQYF. CDR3 in DNA: TGTGCTAGTGGTTTGGTATCGGGCGGGACTGTAGCCAAAAACATTCAGTACTTC.

On this clonotype itself: A read error may be the cause here, since a much bigger clone is one base away. Here the CDR3 DNA reads TGTGCCAGCAGTCCTCGACAGGAGATTCCTGAAGCTTTCTTT. Encoded protein: CASSPRQEIPEAFF. The chain carries TRBV6-1 and TRBJ1-1; weak D call: TRBD1 (6 bases). This CDR3 contains 14 residues. Trimming stripped 5 bases from V and 6 bases from J, with 16 bases between. Germline CDR1 is MNHNS and CDR2 is SASEGT.

The table lists this clonotype with many counts. The chain recombines TRBV4-2 with TRBJ1-6; 9 bases are a match to TRBD1. Germline CDR1 LGHNA, CDR2 YNFKEQ. This CDR3 has 16 residues. V dropped 5 bases and J dropped 7; count of bases not matched to a gene: 9. As DNA, the CDR3 is TGTGCCAGCAGCAGCAGAGGGACAGGGCAGAATTCACCCCTCCACTTT. As protein: CASSSRGTGQNSPLHF.

The table lists this clonotype with a few counts. The chain has TRBV2 and TRBJ2-7, with 9 positions matching TRBD2. V was pared by 6 bases and J by 4 bases, with 16 bases of the junction left unmatched. This CDR3 spans 17 amino acids. In germline, CDR1 is SNHLY, CDR2 FYNNEI. CDR3 sequence (DNA): TGTGCCAGCAGCGTAGCCCCCCAGGCGGGAGGGGTGTACGAGCAGTACTTC. This codes for CASSVAPQAGGVYEQYF.

In its sample, this clonotype was seen many times. The chain carries TRBV25-1 and TRBJ2-7; 7 nucleotides match TRBD1. V was clipped by 7 bases and J by 3 bases; unmatched bases: 3. The CDR3 is 12 residues long. Germline CDR1 MGHDK, CDR2 SYGVNS. The CDR3 region is CASKDRNYEQYF. In nucleotides, the CDR3 is TGTGCCAGCAAGGACAGGAACTACGAGCAGTACTTC.

This clonotype showed up just a few times. This chain uses TRBV9 with TRBJ1-5; no clear D gene. There are 14 residues in the CDR3. Trimming removed 1 base at V and 2 bases at J, with 7 bases between. CDR1 is SGDLS, CDR2 YYNGEE, per germline. CDR3 nucleotides: TGTGCCAGCAGCGTATGGGATGGCAATCAGCCCCAGCATTTT. This codes for CASSVWDGNQPQHF.

The rearrangement joins TRBV13 to TRBJ2-3; TRBD2 matches 10 bases. Germline loops: CDR1 PRHDT, CDR2 FYEKMQ (reference sequence). V shed 6 bases, J shed 4 bases, and the junction held 10 bases outside the gene matches. The CDR3 totals 16 residues. This chain's CDR3 is CASRSLAGAESDTQYF. The CDR3 region has the DNA TGTGCCAGCAGATCCCTAGCGGGGGCTGAGTCAGATACGCAGTATTTT.

This clonotype came up many times. The rearrangement uses TRBV2 and TRBJ1-1; TRBD1 agrees at 8 bases. This CDR3 region has 15 residues. Per the germline V gene, CDR1 is SNHLY and CDR2 is FYNNEI. V was pared by 2 bases and J by 6 bases, with 8 bases of the junction left unmatched. The CDR3 nucleotides are TGTGCCAGCAGTGAAACCCGACAGGGGTCGGCTGAAGCTTTCTTT. Protein sequence: CASSETRQGSAEAFF. Full variable domain (outside the CDR3, taken from reference TRBV2 and TRBJ1-1): EPEVTQTPSHQVTQMGQEVILRCVPISNHLYFYWYRQILGQKVEFLVSFYNNEISEKSEIFDDQFSVERPDGSNFTLKIRSTKLEDSAMYFCASSETRQGSAEAFFGQGTRLTVV.

For the CDR3, the DNA is TGTGCCAGCAGGCTTAGCGGAAACACCGGGGAGCTGTTTTTT. This translates into CASRLSGNTGELFF. This chain links TRBV6-1 with TRBJ2-2; TRBD2 might be the D (6 bases). The CDR3 is 14 amino acids. Trimming shortened V by 6 bases and J by 2 bases, and 10 bases separated the two germline ends. The V gene's germline CDR1 is MNHNS and CDR2 SASEGT.

The V call is TRBV7-3, the J call TRBJ1-1; a weak D match, TRBD1 (5 bases). Germline V CDR1 and CDR2: SGHTA, FQGTGA. CDR3 length: 15 amino acids. Trimming cost V 1 base and J 3 bases, with 12 bases left between them. The CDR3: CASSLNGGPDTEAFF. The CDR3 DNA sequence: TGTGCCAGCAGCTTAAACGGGGGTCCTGACACTGAAGCTTTCTTT.